The clone carrying this TCR beta chain appeared a single time. Its antigen is currently unknown. TCRdb keeps only in-frame clones here, not all; method: immunoSEQ multiplex PCR. The repertoire includes some 1.4 million clones, 96% of them detected once, and roughly 1.2% sits in the top ten. V trimming: 2 bases; J trimming: 4 bases; junction bases outside the gene matches: 14. Germline V gene sequence: CDR1 SNHLY, CDR2 FYNNEI. This CDR3 region has 18 residues. These data come from a study of shared clonotypes between healthy human individuals. Overall study findings and caveats: Generally, estimated richness proved larger in naive subsets than it did in memory subsets.

Sequencing was carried out using naive CD4+ T cells sorted from blood. Subset of the sample: CD45RA+ positively selected. The chain combines TRBV2 with TRBJ2-1; 7 bases fit TRBD2. The receptor's source is a man aged 30 to 39 in good health. The CDR3 protein is CASSENPHWGGGYNEQFF. CDR3 coding DNA: TGTGCCAGCAGTGAAAACCCCCACTGGGGGGGAGGTTACAATGAGCAGTTCTTC.